This T cell receptor beta chain was identified in a study of cytomegalovirus exposure and HLA in healthy donors. The overall study: The Caucasian-associated ancestry cluster held more than 80% of roughly 370 genotyped donors. General observations from the study: An observed cluster of highly shared sequence variants was recorded as a likely sequencing artifact.

As for this clone: The antigen is unknown.

The CDR3 runs 12 residues. CDR1 and CDR2 from the germline V gene are SGHTA and FQGTGA. V was shortened by 2 bases and J by 11 bases, with 12 bases between the two germline ends. PCR primers comprised 60 Vbeta and 13 Jbeta primers. Assay: immunoSEQ multiplex PCR; the TCRdb copy retains only in-frame clones and omits some. The repertoire includes some 150,000 clones, more than 70% of them detected once, and about 1.1% sits in the top ten. The clonotype comes from a male donor in good health and CMV-seronegative. The V call is TRBV7-3, the J call TRBJ1-1; D is unresolved. The sample comprised PBMCs. CDR3 protein: CASSLDGGRAFF. The DNA of the CDR3 is TGTGCCAGCAGCTTAGATGGAGGAAGGGCTTTCTTT. The full variable domain, rest sourced from reference TRBV7-3 and TRBJ1-1, is GAGVSQTPSNKVTEKGKYVELRCDPISGHTALYWYRQSLGQGPEFLIYFQGTGAADDSGLPNDRFFAVRPEGSVSTLKIQRTERGDSAVYLCASSLDGGRAFFGQGTRLTVV.